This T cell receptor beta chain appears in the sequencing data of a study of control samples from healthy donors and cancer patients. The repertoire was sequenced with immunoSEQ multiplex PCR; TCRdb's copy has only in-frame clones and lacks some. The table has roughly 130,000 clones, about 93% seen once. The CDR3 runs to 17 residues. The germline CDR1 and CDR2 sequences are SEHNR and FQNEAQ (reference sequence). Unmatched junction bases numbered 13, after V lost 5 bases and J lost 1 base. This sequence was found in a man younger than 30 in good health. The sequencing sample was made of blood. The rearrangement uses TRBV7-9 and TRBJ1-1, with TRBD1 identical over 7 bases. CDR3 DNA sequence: TGTGCCAGCAGCCCTCCTGGGCACAGGGGACGGAACACTGAAGCTTTCTTT. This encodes CASSPPGHRGRNTEAFF.